This T cell receptor beta chain was documented in a study of blood T cell repertoires in COVID-19. Assay: immunoSEQ multiplex PCR; the TCRdb copy retains only in-frame clones and omits some. The sample shows under 500,000 clones, 80% to 90% of them seen only once. The CDR3 extends over 14 amino acids. Germline-derived CDR1 and CDR2 are LNHDA and SQIVND (reference sequence). The germline V and J ends were trimmed by 7 bases and 4 bases, with 16 bases remaining between them. The sample taken for sequencing was PBMCs or T cells enriched from blood (not recorded which). The chain joins TRBV19 to TRBJ1-2, with a weak D call TRBD1 (6 bases). The sequence was obtained from a man aged 25 to 45 who had recovered from COVID-19. The chain's CDR3 is CASIAQGTIYGYTF. CDR3 DNA: TGTGCCAGTATAGCACAGGGTACGATCTATGGCTACACCTTC.